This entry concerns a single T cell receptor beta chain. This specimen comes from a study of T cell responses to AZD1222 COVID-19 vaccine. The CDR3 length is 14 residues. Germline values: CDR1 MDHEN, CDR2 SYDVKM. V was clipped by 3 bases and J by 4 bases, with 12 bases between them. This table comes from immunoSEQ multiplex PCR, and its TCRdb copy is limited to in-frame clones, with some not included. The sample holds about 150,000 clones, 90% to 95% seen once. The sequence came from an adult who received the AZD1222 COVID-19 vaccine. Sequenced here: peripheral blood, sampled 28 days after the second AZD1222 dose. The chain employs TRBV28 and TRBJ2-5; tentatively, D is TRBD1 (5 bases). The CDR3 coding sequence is TGTGCCAGCAGTTTCCCCCCCCAGGGAGAGACCCAGTACTTC. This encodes CASSFPPQGETQYF.